This T cell receptor (beta chain) appears in the sequencing data of a study of OX40 agonist ivuxolimab in advanced cancers. For the study at large: Dose-escalation cases comprised hepatocellular carcinoma, melanoma, renal cell or head and neck cancer. A male proportion of 82.7% was recorded, with mean age about 62 years and range 23 to 79.

Worth noting for this clone: What it recognizes is unknown.

Method: immunoSEQ multiplex PCR; TCRdb's copy keeps in-frame clones and lacks some. In the table there are 45,000 to 60,000 clones, about four fifths of which are singletons. Study-level findings and limits: Clonal expansion in partial responders at 0.1-3.0 mg/kg ranked among the lowest. Researchers did not determine the expanded peripheral T cells' antigen specificity.

This clonotype originated in an adult with an advanced solid tumor such as melanoma, head and neck, liver or kidney cancer. The sample here was CD4+ or CD8+ T cells sorted from blood, taken in a trial of the OX40 agonist ivuxolimab.

CDR3 residues: CAGEGDGQPQHF. The CDR3 DNA sequence: TGTGCCGGAGAGGGGGATGGTCAGCCCCAGCATTTT. The chain uses TRBV6-1 and TRBJ1-5, with TRBD1 as a possible D gene (6 bases). In germline, CDR1 is MNHNS, CDR2 SASEGT. V lost 11 bases, J lost 6 bases, and 14 bases lay in between. The CDR3 is 12 amino acids.